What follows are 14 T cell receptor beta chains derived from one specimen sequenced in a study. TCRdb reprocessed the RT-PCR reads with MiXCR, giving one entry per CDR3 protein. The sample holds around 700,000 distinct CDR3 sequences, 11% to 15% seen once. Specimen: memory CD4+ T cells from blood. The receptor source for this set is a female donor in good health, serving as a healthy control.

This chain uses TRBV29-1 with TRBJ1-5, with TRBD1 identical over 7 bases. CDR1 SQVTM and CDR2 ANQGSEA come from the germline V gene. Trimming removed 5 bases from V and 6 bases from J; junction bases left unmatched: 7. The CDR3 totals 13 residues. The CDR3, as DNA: TGCAGCGTTATCTTACAGGGGAGTCAGCCCCAGCATTTT. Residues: CSVILQGSQPQHF.

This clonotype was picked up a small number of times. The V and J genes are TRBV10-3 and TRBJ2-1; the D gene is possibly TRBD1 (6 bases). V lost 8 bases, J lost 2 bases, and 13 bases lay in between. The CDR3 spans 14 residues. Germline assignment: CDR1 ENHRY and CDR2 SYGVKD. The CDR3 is CAIGQDSTYNEQFF. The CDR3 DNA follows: TGTGCCATCGGTCAGGACAGCACCTACAATGAGCAGTTCTTC.

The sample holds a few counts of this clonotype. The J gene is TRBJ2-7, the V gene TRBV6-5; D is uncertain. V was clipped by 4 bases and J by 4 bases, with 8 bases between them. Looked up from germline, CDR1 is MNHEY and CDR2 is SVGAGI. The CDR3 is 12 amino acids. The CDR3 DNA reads TGTGCCAGCAGTTCTCCGATATACGAGCAGTACTTC. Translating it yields CASSSPIYEQYF.

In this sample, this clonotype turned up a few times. The CDR3 spells CSAVLQGRNEQFF. CDR3 nucleotides: TGCAGTGCTGTACTACAGGGCCGGAATGAGCAGTTCTTC. The V gene is TRBV20-1, the J gene TRBJ2-1, with D tentatively TRBD1 (6 bases). Germline-derived CDR1 and CDR2 are DFQATT and SNEGSKA (reference sequence). Trimming stripped 5 bases from V and 7 bases from J, with 15 bases between. The CDR3 contains 13 residues.

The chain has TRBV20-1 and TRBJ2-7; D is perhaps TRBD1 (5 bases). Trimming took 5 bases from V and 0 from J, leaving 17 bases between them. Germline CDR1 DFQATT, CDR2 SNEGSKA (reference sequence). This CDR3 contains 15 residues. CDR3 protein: CSAGKGDGYSYEQYF. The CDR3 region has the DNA TGCAGTGCTGGGAAAGGGGATGGATACTCCTACGAGCAGTACTTC.

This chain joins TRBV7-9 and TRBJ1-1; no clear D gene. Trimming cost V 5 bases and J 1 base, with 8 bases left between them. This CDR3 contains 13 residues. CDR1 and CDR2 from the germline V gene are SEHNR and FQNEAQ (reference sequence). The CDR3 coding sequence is TGTGCCAGCAGCCAACACTCGAACACTGAAGCTTTCTTT. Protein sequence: CASSQHSNTEAFF. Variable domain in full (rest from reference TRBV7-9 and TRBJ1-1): DTGVSQNPRHKITKRGQNVTFRCDPISEHNRLYWYRQTLGQGPEFLTYFQNEAQLEKSRLLSDRFSAERPKGSFSTLEIQRTEQGDSAMYLCASSQHSNTEAFFGQGTRLTVV.

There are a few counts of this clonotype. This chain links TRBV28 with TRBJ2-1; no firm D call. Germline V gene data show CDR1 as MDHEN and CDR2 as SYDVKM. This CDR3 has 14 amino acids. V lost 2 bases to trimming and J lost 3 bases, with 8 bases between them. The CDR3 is CASSLAVIYNEQFF. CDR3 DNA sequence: TGTGCCAGCAGTTTAGCGGTGATCTACAATGAGCAGTTCTTC.

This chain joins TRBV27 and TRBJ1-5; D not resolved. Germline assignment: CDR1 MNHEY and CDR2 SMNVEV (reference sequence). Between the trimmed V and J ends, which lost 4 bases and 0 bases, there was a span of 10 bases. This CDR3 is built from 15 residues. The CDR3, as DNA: TGTGCCAGCAGTTCCTACACTAGTAGCAATCAGCCCCAGCATTTT. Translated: CASSSYTSSNQPQHF.

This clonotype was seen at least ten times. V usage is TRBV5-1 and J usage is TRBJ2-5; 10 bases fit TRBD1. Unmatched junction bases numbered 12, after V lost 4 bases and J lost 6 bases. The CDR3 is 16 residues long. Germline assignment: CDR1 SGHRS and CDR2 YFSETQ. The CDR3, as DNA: TGCGCCAGCAGCCCCGCTATGGGACAGGGGCAGAAGACCCAGTACTTC. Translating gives CASSPAMGQGQKTQYF.

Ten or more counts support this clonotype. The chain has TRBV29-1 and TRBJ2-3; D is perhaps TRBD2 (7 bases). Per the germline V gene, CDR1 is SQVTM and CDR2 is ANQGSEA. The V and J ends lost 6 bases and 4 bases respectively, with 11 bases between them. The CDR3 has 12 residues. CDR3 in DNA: TGCAGCGTAGGGGGGGTCCCAGATACGCAGTATTTT. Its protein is CSVGGVPDTQYF.

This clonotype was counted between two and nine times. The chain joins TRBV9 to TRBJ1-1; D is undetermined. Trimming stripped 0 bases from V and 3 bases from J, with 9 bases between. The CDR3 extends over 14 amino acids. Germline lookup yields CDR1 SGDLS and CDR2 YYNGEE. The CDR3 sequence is CASSVAPGDTEAFF. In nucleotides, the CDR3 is TGTGCCAGCAGCGTAGCCCCCGGGGACACTGAAGCTTTCTTT. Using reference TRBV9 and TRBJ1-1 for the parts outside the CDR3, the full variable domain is DSGVTQTPKHLITATGQRVTLRCSPRSGDLSVYWYQQSLDQGLQFLIQYYNGEERAKGNILERFSAQQFPDLHSELNLSSLELGDSALYFCASSVAPGDTEAFFGQGTRLTVV.

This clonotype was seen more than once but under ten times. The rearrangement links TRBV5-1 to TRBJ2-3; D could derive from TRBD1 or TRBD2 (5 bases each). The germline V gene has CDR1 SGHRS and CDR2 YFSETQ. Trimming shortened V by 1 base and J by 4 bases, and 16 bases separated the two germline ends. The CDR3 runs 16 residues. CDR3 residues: CASSLSDFGGADTQYF. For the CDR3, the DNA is TGCGCCAGCAGCTTGAGTGATTTTGGGGGAGCAGATACGCAGTATTTT.

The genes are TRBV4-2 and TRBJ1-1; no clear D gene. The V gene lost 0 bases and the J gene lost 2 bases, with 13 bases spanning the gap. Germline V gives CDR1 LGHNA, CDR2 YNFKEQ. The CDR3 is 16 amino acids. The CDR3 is CASSQDPGPKNTEAFF. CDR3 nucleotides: TGTGCCAGCAGCCAAGATCCGGGCCCTAAAAACACTGAAGCTTTCTTT.

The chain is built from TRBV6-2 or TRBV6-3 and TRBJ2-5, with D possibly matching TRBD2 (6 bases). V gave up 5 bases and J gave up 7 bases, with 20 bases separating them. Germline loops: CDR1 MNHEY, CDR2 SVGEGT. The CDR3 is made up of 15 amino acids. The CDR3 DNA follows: TGTGCCAGCAGTCCTGCGGACCACCCCGGGAGGACCCAGTACTTC. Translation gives CASSPADHPGRTQYF.